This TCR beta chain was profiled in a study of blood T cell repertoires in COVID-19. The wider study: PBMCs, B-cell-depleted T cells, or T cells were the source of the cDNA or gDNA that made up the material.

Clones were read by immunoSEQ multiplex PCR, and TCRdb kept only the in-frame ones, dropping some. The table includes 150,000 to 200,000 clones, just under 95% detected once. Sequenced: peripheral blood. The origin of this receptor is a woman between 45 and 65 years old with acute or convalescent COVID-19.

The CDR3 DNA is TGTGCCATCAGTACCGCCTGGGGGGAGTCCTACGAGCAGTACTTC. Amino acid sequence: CAISTAWGESYEQYF. The genes are TRBV10-3 and TRBJ2-7; possible D gene TRBD2, 6 bases. The CDR3 loop spans 15 amino acids. V gave up 5 bases and J gave up 1 base, with 15 bases separating them. Germline values: CDR1 ENHRY, CDR2 SYGVKD.